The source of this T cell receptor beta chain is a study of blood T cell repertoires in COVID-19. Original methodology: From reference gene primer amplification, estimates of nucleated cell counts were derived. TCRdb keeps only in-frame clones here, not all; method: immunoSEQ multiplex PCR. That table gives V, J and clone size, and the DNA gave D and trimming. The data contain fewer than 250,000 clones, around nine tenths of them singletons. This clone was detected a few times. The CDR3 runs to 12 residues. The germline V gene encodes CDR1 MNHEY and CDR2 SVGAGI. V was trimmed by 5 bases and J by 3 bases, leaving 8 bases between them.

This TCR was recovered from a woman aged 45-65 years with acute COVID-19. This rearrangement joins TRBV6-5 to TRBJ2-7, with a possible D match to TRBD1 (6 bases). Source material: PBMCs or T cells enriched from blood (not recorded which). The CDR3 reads CASSQGYYEQYF. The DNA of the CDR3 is TGTGCCAGCAGTCAGGGGTACTACGAGCAGTACTTC.